This T cell receptor beta chain was found in a study of regulatory T cells in long-lasting Graves disease (dated by TCRdb to the early 2020s). Regarding the complete study: Patients with newly diagnosed Graves' disease had been on antithyroid drugs for under 3 months. A total of about 35 samples underwent TCR sequencing, from roughly 13 patients with persistent Graves' disease and approximately 20 patients with newly diagnosed Graves' disease. Persistent Graves' disease patients were compared with newly diagnosed Graves' disease patients by peripheral blood TCR sequencing and RNA sequencing. The study was conducted in China and was registered as a clinical trial.

The CDR3 contains 14 residues, cysteine and phenylalanine counted. The DNA shown is the 42-base CDR3, in frame from base 1. V is cut by 8 bases and J by 2 bases, and the space between the germline ends is 16 bases. The germline V gene (reference sequence) provides CDR1 MNHEY and CDR2 SMNVEV. Many counts were recorded for this clonotype. Its antigen has not been determined. No qualities accompany the bases; no much larger clone lies one base away. The receptor library was made with multiplex PCR. Sequencing instrument: Illumina HiSeq 4000. iRepertoire HTBI primers and Arm-PCR amplification of CDR3 regions were used to construct TCR beta libraries. PCR products were gel purified before sequencing. As for how the authors treated the data: Gene usage analysis of CDR3 amino acid clonotypes relied on the 55 to 80 TRBV and fewer than 15 TRBJ segments identified across samples. COPE and FqMerger were used to merge filtered high-quality paired reads into contigs. BLAST was used to align contigs to the IMGT TRBV, TRBD and TRBJ reference genes, and CDR3 was defined following IMGT. Any clonotype with a frequency above 0.1% was classified as a highly expanded clone. Shannon entropy was used to measure repertoire diversity, and the Gini coefficient was used to measure V-J evenness. Clonotypes shared by more than one individual were considered public. Using fastp trimming at Q25 and MiXCR clonotype assembly, TCRdb reanalyzed the public sequencing data and kept in-frame beta chains. Entries that share a CDR3 protein sequence are merged under the most common genes and DNA. None of the V and J calls come from the authors' own analysis; TCRdb made them. The sample profile shows under 300,000 distinct CDR3 sequences; 18% of them were found once. The ten largest make up about 15% of the sample.

The sample's time point, from its label and the paper: newly diagnosed GD, antithyroid drugs for less than 3 months. RNA was extracted from PBMCs in TRIzol for both TCR sequencing and RNA sequencing. Graves' disease was diagnosed according to American Thyroid Association guidelines. Patients for the study were recruited at an endocrinology department in Xi'an, China. Each patient gave approximately 10 milliliters of peripheral blood, collected in an EDTA anticoagulant tube. Ficoll Paque Plus density gradient separation was used to isolate PBMCs, and no further T cell sorting was performed. An Agilent 2100 Bioanalyzer and agarose gel were used to check RNA quality, while a NanoDrop 2000 measured RNA concentration. Results the study describes overall, beyond this receptor: The study examined only peripheral blood because the primary lesion, thyroid tissue, could not be accessed. Persistent disease showed preferential use of TRBV28, TRBJ1-2 and TRBJ2-5, whereas newly diagnosed disease favored TRBV20-1 and TRBJ2-1. Sequencing and analysis were restricted to the TCR beta chain. As a limitation, the authors acknowledged that the small sample size may reduce accuracy. Compared with newly diagnosed patients, persistent Graves' disease patients had lower TCR Shannon entropy and fewer highly expanded clones, which suggests clonal expansion. Persistent patients shared more public clonotypes among themselves (fewer than 3,000) than newly diagnosed patients did (approximately 900).

The sample was also linked to a second study, of T cells in Graves' hyperthyroidism and ophthalmopathy. From the second report: Stable Graves' hyperthyroidism was defined as the absence of progression to ophthalmopathy over 18 months of follow-up. Hyperthyroidism patients were newly diagnosed, had a disease duration of under 2 months, and were aged 18 to 65 years. The study excluded patients with uncontrolled infections, other autoimmune diseases, pregnancy or lactation. Diagnoses relied on clinical symptoms, serum thyroxine and TRAb, thyroid ultrasound and orbital computed tomography. The first round of RT-PCR for the TCR CDR3 was performed with the HTBI primer set and the Qiagen OneStep RT-PCR kit. Most expanded thyroid clonotypes (frequency above 0.001) were also detected in blood, suggesting blood repertoires may reflect thyroid immune responses. In cross-validation, a model built on a 13 V-J signature told ophthalmopathy apart from stable hyperthyroidism with under 90% sensitivity and approximately 84% specificity, and in testing the same model reached 80%/75%. In validation, the model predicted progression to ophthalmopathy a median of about 6.5 months before onset, with about 70% sensitivity and more than 72% specificity. TCR V-J signatures able to tell the groups apart were searched for in a discovery cohort of 100 patients, of whom more than 40 had Graves' ophthalmopathy and around 56 had stable Graves' hyperthyroidism. An independent validation cohort of about 20 hyperthyroidism patients and approximately 17 patients who later progressed to ophthalmopathy tested prospective prediction of ophthalmopathy. For training and testing, the 100 or so patients in the discovery cohort were randomly divided in a 7:3 ratio. Thyroid tissue and blood T-cell repertoires from several Graves' hyperthyroidism patients were also compared in the study. Once sampling was done, hyperthyroidism patients were given methimazole at a starting dose of 30 mg daily, whereas ophthalmopathy patients were given high-dose intravenous methylprednisolone. The libraries were constructed in a second round of multiplex PCR and then size-selected and purified. The libraries were sequenced on an Illumina HiSeq2000 using paired-end 100 bp reads. SOAPnuke was used to process the raw data, throwing out any read that contained adapters or uncalled bases, had a mean Phred below 15, or lacked an exact constant-primer or identifier match. High-quality paired reads were merged using COPE v1.2.5, and each unique nucleotide sequence was defined as a clonotype. MiTCR v1.1 was used to align clonotypes to the IMGT TRBV, TRBD and TRBJ reference segments. The analysis included only V-J combinations with a frequency above 0.0001, which together covered around 99% of the repertoires. A TCS score was defined as the ratio of F50 (clonal expansion) to E x V (chaos), with BLOSUM62-based TCRdist applied between CDR3 peptides within each V-J. Welch's t-statistics and random forest reduced 500 to 550 V-J features to 13, which were used in a naive Bayes classifier (R e1071). No statistical method was used to fix the sample size in advance, and group allocation was not hidden from the investigators. TCR Vbeta CDR3 sequencing of roughly 140 peripheral blood samples (43 ophthalmopathy, over 70 hyperthyroidism and roughly 17 progressor patients) is reported in the paper.

The clonotype comes from a woman aged 25 to 39 with Graves disease. Donor details come from another sample of the same person, matched by shared clones. The specimen comprised peripheral blood mononuclear cells (PBMCs), sampled at new diagnosis, from a patient treated with antithyroid drugs. Recombination connected TRBV27 to TRBJ2-7; the D gene cannot be resolved beyond TRBD1 or TRBD2, each matching 5 bases. The DNA is as follows: TGTGCCAGCGCCCCCGGGGCCGGCGCCTACGAGCAGTACTTC. Its protein is CASAPGAGAYEQYF.